These 10 T cell receptor beta chains were all obtained from the same sample, sequenced in a study of cytomegalovirus exposure and HLA in healthy donors. Primers included in the PCR were 60 Vbeta and 13 Jbeta primers. Assay: immunoSEQ multiplex PCR; the TCRdb copy retains only in-frame clones and omits some. The sample lists just over 150,000 clones, roughly 84% occurring once. Input material: PBMCs. Receptor source: a man younger than 30 in good health and CMV-seropositive.

The rearrangement uses TRBV6-4 and TRBJ2-7, with 7 nucleotides matching TRBD1. Per the germline V gene, CDR1 is MRHNA and CDR2 is SNTAGT. The trim removed 9 bases at V and 3 bases at J, leaving 8 bases unmatched. The CDR3 sequence is 13 residues long. Here the CDR3 DNA reads TGTGCCAGGGACCTGGGACAGAACTACGAGCAGTACTTC. Encoded protein: CARDLGQNYEQYF.

This clone was seen a few times. The gene calls are TRBV7-2 and TRBJ1-2; 9 bases match TRBD1. With 5 bases clipped from V and 4 bases from J, the junction kept 2 bases outside the gene matches. The CDR3 spans 13 residues. Germline CDR1 reads SGHTA; CDR2 reads FQGNSA. The CDR3 nucleotides read TGTGCCAGCAGCCCGGGACAGGGCTATGGCTACACCTTC. This codes for CASSPGQGYGYTF. Full variable domain (rest looked up from reference TRBV7-2 and TRBJ1-2): GAGVSQSPSNKVTEKGKDVELRCDPISGHTALYWYRQSLGQGLEFLIYFQGNSAPDKSGLPSDRFSAERTGGSVSTLTIQRTQQEDSAVYLCASSPGQGYGYTFGSGTRLTVV.

The chain has TRBV4-3 and TRBJ2-7; 11 bases line up with TRBD2. Germline CDR1 reads LGHNA; CDR2 reads YSLEER. V shed 3 bases, J shed 3 bases, and the junction held 7 bases outside the gene matches. This CDR3 is built from 16 residues. The DNA for the CDR3 is TGCGCCAGCAGCCAGTCTAGCGGGGGGTCCGTCTACGAGCAGTACTTC. It is translated as CASSQSSGGSVYEQYF.

This chain joins TRBV6-5 and TRBJ1-3, with a possible D match to TRBD1 (6 bases). Looked up from germline, CDR1 is MNHEY and CDR2 is SVGAGI. Deletions cut 4 bases from V and 7 bases from J, with 8 bases between. CDR3 length equals 12 residues. This CDR3 is CASSSGQNTIYF. The CDR3 DNA reads as TGTGCCAGCAGTTCCGGACAGAACACCATATATTTT.

The gene calls are TRBV19 and TRBJ1-1, with D tentatively TRBD1 (5 bases). The CDR3 extends over 15 amino acids. Germline loops: CDR1 LNHDA, CDR2 SQIVND (reference sequence). The V end was cut by 7 bases, the J end by 2 bases, with 17 bases between. The CDR3 spells CASTPYRWGNTEAFF. The CDR3 DNA reads as TGTGCCAGTACCCCATATCGGTGGGGCAACACTGAAGCTTTCTTT.

The chain recombines TRBV4-3 with TRBJ1-1, with a weak D call TRBD1 (5 bases). V was clipped by 4 bases and J by 6 bases, with 21 bases between them. CDR3 length: 16 residues. The germline V gene encodes CDR1 LGHNA and CDR2 YSLEER. The CDR3 loop reads CASSRKGRGGAPEAFF. The CDR3 DNA sequence: TGCGCCAGCAGCCGGAAGGGAAGGGGAGGCGCTCCTGAAGCTTTCTTT.

The chain employs TRBV9 and TRBJ2-5, with TRBD2 identical over 10 bases. The J call is in doubt because the DNA end fits TRBJ2-7 better. In germline, CDR1 is SGDLS, CDR2 YYNGEE. The CDR3 has 15 amino acids. CDR3 sequence: CASSVGGTSAYEQYF. The CDR3 region has the DNA TGTGCCAGCAGCGTTGGCGGGACTAGCGCCTACGAGCAGTACTTC.

The gene calls are TRBV28 and TRBJ1-5, with TRBD1 identical over 7 bases. Germline lookup yields CDR1 MDHEN and CDR2 SYDVKM. V shed 7 bases, J shed 7 bases, and the junction held 7 bases outside the gene matches. CDR3 length: 13 residues. The CDR3 region has the DNA TGTGCCAGCAAGGGACAGTCGTTCCAGCCCCAGCATTTT. Residues: CASKGQSFQPQHF.

In its sample, this clone was seen a few times. The chain recombines TRBV19 with TRBJ1-2; D remains unclear. The CDR3 loop spans 17 amino acids. The V end lost 7 bases, the J end lost 3 bases, and 24 bases lay between the germline ends. CDR1 and CDR2 (germline): LNHDA, SQIVND (reference sequence). The CDR3 loop is CASTPSLDVGGYYGYTF. Written as DNA, the CDR3 is TGTGCCAGTACCCCTTCATTGGATGTTGGAGGTTACTATGGCTACACCTTC.

The V call is TRBV6-4, the J call TRBJ1-3; D not resolved. This CDR3 has 18 amino acids. The germline CDR1 and CDR2 sequences are MRHNA and SNTAGT. Trimming left V 10 bases short and J 1 base short, with 26 bases between. The CDR3 DNA reads TGTGCCACTTCCCCCAGGCTGAAGGATGAAAAGTCTGGAAACACCATATATTTT. It codes for CATSPRLKDEKSGNTIYF.